This TCR beta chain was identified in a study of blood T cells in healthy people across ages. Study in general: For every two T cells, template switching captured about one barcoded beta molecule.

Study results and limitations: Researchers said unsorted PBMCs prevented a conclusive naive versus antigen-experienced comparison.

Total RNA extraction produced at least 6 micrograms (per sample) for the study. PCR was performed a second time for about 7 to 12 cycles using a sample-barcoded 5' primer and a J-beta primer mix. MiXCR was run by TCRdb on the 5' RACE reads, yielding one entry per CDR3 protein. The sample yields about 1 million distinct CDR3 sequences, 40% to 55% seen once. Between the trimmed V and J ends, which lost 0 bases and 11 bases, there was a span of 8 bases. This CDR3 has 12 amino acids. Per the germline V gene, CDR1 is SGHTA and CDR2 is FQGTGA. This clonotype was seen a few times. The antigen is unknown. The chain links TRBV7-3 to TRBJ2-1; perhaps D is TRBD1 or TRBD2 (5 bases each). This TCR was recovered from a woman aged 60-70 years in good health. Sequencing was performed on blood. Here the CDR3 reads CASSLTPGQQFF. CDR3 coding DNA: TGTGCCAGCAGCTTAACACCGGGACAGCAGTTCTTC.